This T cell receptor beta chain derives from a study of cytomegalovirus exposure and HLA in healthy donors (dated by TCRdb to the late 2010s). General notes on the study: An earlier analysis of around 600 of the donors reported more than 250 Gb of sequence data and 117 million unique TCR beta sequences from approximately 180 million T cells. An early release that covered more than 550 HLA-typed donors contained approximately 300 gigabases of sequencing data and 80 million or so unique TCR sequences. Among the 398 genotyped donors, about 85% belonged to the genetic ancestry cluster associated with self-reported Caucasian donors. The study aimed to test whether signatures of past pathogen exposure could be identified by cataloging public T cell receptors. The study profiled the T cell repertoires of fewer than 850 subjects by immunosequencing and related them to cytomegalovirus serostatus. Besides the first cohort of hundreds of subjects, a separate validation cohort made up of 120 different subjects was used. The study combined high-throughput TCR immunosequencing, statistical association of individual TCRs with disease status, and machine learning to predict cytomegalovirus infection status. To study patterns of TCR occurrence, a later analysis re-analyzed previously published TCR beta repertoires from around 700 donors and added high-resolution HLA genotyping. Rather than drawing on any new phenotypic data, the later analysis identified candidate immune exposures from TCR beta sequences and the way those sequences occurred across donors. An earlier analysis of about 620 of the donors applied high-throughput TCR beta sequencing to assess whether each TCR beta V gene segment acted as functional or pseudogenic. Donor age, sex, ethnicity and CMV serostatus were collected together with the repertoire data. A later genetic analysis took genome-wide SNP genotypes for about 55% of the 666 donors and used that subset as a discovery cohort. All discovery cohort repertoires had been generated using a single sequencing platform. Both class I and class II loci were covered by HLA typing, at four-digit resolution. The number of typed donors differed by locus: roughly 620-630 for A, B, C, DRB1 and DQB1; 522 for DQA1; approximately 600 for DPA1; and 400 to 480 for DPB1. Roughly 5 DR-DQ haplotypes were treated as single units for association and clustering because of strong linkage in the cohort. Among 398 genotyped donors of the cohort, an average of about 240,000 unique TCR beta nucleotide sequences were sequenced per donor, roughly 18% of them non-productive.

In total, roughly 710 healthy bone marrow donors made up the cohort. Cohort members were all nominally healthy when sampled, although unrecorded immune exposures were likely present. The donor tested CMV seropositive, placing the donor among the 310 or so seropositive members of the cohort. A peripheral blood sample was provided by each donor, and peripheral blood mononuclear cells were used for TCR beta sequencing. The Qiagen DNeasy Blood Extraction Kit was used to extract genomic DNA from the blood cell samples. The library was built by means of the immunoSEQ multiplex PCR assay. The multiplex PCR relied on a mix of 60 forward primers for TCR Vbeta segments and 13 reverse primers for TCR Jbeta segments. A multiplex PCR assay on genomic DNA amplified the CDR3 region of rearranged TCR beta genes. The Illumina HiSeq System was used to sequence the amplified TCR beta libraries as 87-base-pair reads. On the authors' methods: A later analysis tallied some 79 million unique TCR beta chains across the 666 repertoires, and approximately 12 million of those chains were shared by two or more donors. To remove PCR and sequencing errors, raw reads were error-corrected and collapsed into unique sequences using a nearest-neighbor algorithm that merged closely related sequences. CDR3 sequences were aligned to IMGT reference sequences to assign V, D and J gene segments. Each retained sequence needed at least a six-nucleotide match to both a V gene segment and a J gene segment. Rearrangements were called productive when the CDR3 lacked stop codons and stayed in frame with V and J; all others were non-productive. CDR3 was defined according to IMGT convention as the region running from the second conserved V-encoded cysteine to the conserved J-encoded phenylalanine. The earlier analysis of 550 to 650 of the donors excluded any sequence lacking an unambiguous match to a single V gene segment. In an earlier analysis of roughly 600 of the donors, a V segment was called functional when productive rearrangements were above 56.7%, and segregating when the standard deviation between donors exceeded 5%. A statistical classification framework was developed to diagnose cytomegalovirus status using the catalog of TCR beta chain sequences. In a later analysis, V and J genes were assigned by comparing TCR nucleotide sequences against IMGT/GENE-DB human TR gene sequences. A later analysis assigned CDR3 sequences and most-parsimonious VDJ recombination scenarios with the TCRdist pipeline. In a later analysis, each TCR beta chain was defined by its CDR3 amino acid sequence together with its V-gene family, and reads without a unique V-gene family were excluded. In a later analysis, around 650 highly shared, low-generation-probability nucleotide sequences were removed to address suspected cross-contamination and a sequencing artifact. A later analysis calculated a clonal expansion index for each public chain from normalized within-repertoire ranks of inferred template counts. In a later analysis, generation probabilities were computed with a VDJ recombination model fitted to out-of-frame rearrangements, and the resulting probabilities were checked against IGoR. Hypergeometric tests were used in a later analysis to score TCR-TCR, TCR-HLA and TCR-CMV co-occurrence, with a repertoire-size bias correction applied to the TCR pairs. False discovery rates were estimated in a later analysis by permuting HLA or CMV assignments 20 times. In a later analysis, co-occurring TCRs were grouped using DBSCAN, with TCRdist sequence similarity added in when clustering inside HLA-allele-positive subsets. Repertoires with fewer than 30,000 or more than 120,000 public chains, plus five repertoires with anomalous nucleotide sharing, were excluded from co-occurrence clustering. Imported from immuneACCESS, the table was reduced by TCRdb to in-frame sequences with V and J called. These copies leave out some clones; in studies compared against another copy, an unresolved V gene accounts for under half, and the cause of the remainder is not known. D and trimming come from the DNA, and the V and J calls and clone size come from that table. Counted in this sample were 130,000 or so clones; about 74% of them appeared once. Clones ranked in the top ten supply approximately 6.3% of the sample.

This clone came up a few times. Its recognized antigen is unknown. No much larger clone exists at a distance of one base, and base qualities are not known. Results and caveats for the whole study, not just this receptor: For the cohort, immune exposure information was limited to CMV serostatus. In a later genetic analysis, fewer N-insertions in productive TCRs were reported among donors in an Asian-associated ancestry cluster than the roughly 640-donor mean. In a later analysis, HLA-associated TCR beta chains were found to be more clonally expanded and to have lower generation probabilities than equally common non-associated chains. A few of the identified cytomegalovirus-associated TCR beta chains were confirmed in vitro to be specific for cytomegalovirus antigens. Linkage disequilibrium might explain the correlated functional status among segregating V segments, but an unknown experimental factor could not be ruled out. A later analysis found that TCR association rates varied across HLA loci, with DRB1 alleles showing the most associated TCRs and HLA-C alleles the fewest. A group of highly shared sequence variants was considered likely to be a technical artifact of the sequencing pipeline. A later analysis associated about 17,000 TCR beta sequences with specific HLA alleles at a false discovery rate of 0.05. In this cohort, only TCR beta chains were sequenced, and detectable features were limited by the absence of alpha or paired-chain data. Strong co-occurrence of HLA alleles, especially DR and DQ, made assigning TCR associations to individual alleles difficult. According to a later analysis, most CMV-associated TCR beta chains appeared to be HLA-restricted, and the HLA associations seemed to be driven largely by CMV exposure. Several of the top co-occurrence clusters appeared to be linked to parvovirus B19, influenza, CMV and Epstein-Barr virus, according to a later analysis. The authors suggested that the approach could potentially be generalized to other disease states and immunological phenotypes. In the study, some 160 TCR beta chains were listed as associated with cytomegalovirus. Presence/absence analyses assumed roughly uniform sequencing depth across donors, an assumption that may not hold. The classifier was reported to diagnose cytomegalovirus status with high specificity and sensitivity in both the original cohort and the validation cohort. A further reported finding was that TCR beta sequences accurately predicted the HLA-A and HLA-B alleles for most subjects in the first cohort. Because counts were too low, around 17 rarely observed V segments, including chromosome 9 orphons, were left out of the earlier analysis of approximately 580 of the donors. V-gene and J-gene trimming of TCR beta chains was associated with a missense DCLRE1C variant in a later genetic analysis, and the association was replicated in an independent cohort. Across donors, most TCR sequences were observed very rarely, whereas some public TCRs were present in many individuals. An earlier analysis of approximately 530 of the donors showed that most TCR beta V segments appeared in productive rearrangements either about 90% or about 30% of the time, which broadly matched IMGT annotations. Because HLA typing was missing for some donors at each locus, association tests included only the typed subset.

The source material was PBMCs. This receptor was taken from a man aged 40-49 years in good health and CMV-seropositive.

CDR3 protein: CASSLRSNSPLHF. The DNA is as follows: TGCGCCAGCAGCCTTCGGTCTAATTCACCCCTCCACTTT. The rearranged segments are TRBV4-1 and TRBJ1-6; no D gene is confidently identified. CDR1 and CDR2, looked up from the germline V gene, are MGHRA and YSYEKL. The V and J ends are trimmed by 4 bases and 6 bases, leaving 7 bases between them. Taken from cysteine to phenylalanine, the CDR3 has 13 residues. Only the CDR3 DNA is retained, 39 bases long and in frame from the first base.